These 30 T cell receptor beta chains were all obtained from the same sample, sequenced in a study of vaccination effects on CD4 cells after COVID-19. Their antigens are not known. Profiled with immunoSEQ multiplex PCR; TCRdb holds only in-frame clones, not every one. The sample shows under 70,000 clones, roughly 80% of them seen only once. Viral peptide pools were used in the ViraFEST assay to expand antigen-specific CD4+ T cells, and sequencing came afterward. Following culture for nine to ten days, CD4+ T cells were isolated. Each vaccine recipient was nucleocapsid antibody negative and had no prior SARS-CoV-2 infection. This specimen was CD4+ T cells from PBMCs cultured with HCoV-OC43 spike peptides, taken before COVID-19 vaccination. The subset denotes: HCoV-OC43 spike overlapping peptide pool stimulation. The receptors come from a human donor who received a COVID-19 vaccine.

The rearrangement links TRBV4-1 to TRBJ1-1; no definite D call. CDR1 and CDR2 (germline): MGHRA, YSYEKL. V lost 5 bases and J lost 7, with 17 bases in between. The CDR3 consists of 14 residues. The CDR3 region is CASSTVGVRGEAFF. The CDR3 nucleotides are TGCGCCAGCAGCACGGTTGGGGTCCGGGGTGAAGCTTTCTTT.

The chain couples TRBV18 to TRBJ1-2, with a tentative D call TRBD1 (5 bases). The germline V and J ends were trimmed by 6 bases and 6 bases, with 20 bases remaining between them. CDR1 is KGHSH and CDR2 is LQKENI in the germline V gene. The CDR3 spans 15 residues. The CDR3 loop reads CASSLWGTGRDGYTF. As DNA, the CDR3 is TGTGCCAGCTCCCTGTGGGGAACAGGAAGGGATGGCTACACCTTC.

The genes are TRBV6-2 or TRBV6-3 and TRBJ2-7; no definite D call. This CDR3 region has 15 residues. Trimming removed 0 bases at V and 0 bases at J, with 9 bases between. The germline gives CDR1 MNHEY, CDR2 SVGEGT. CDR3 DNA: TGTGCCAGCAGTTACTCAGGAGCAGGCTCCTACGAGCAGTACGTC. This encodes CASSYSGAGSYEQYV.

The chain links TRBV6-5 to TRBJ1-4; D is ambiguous. From germline, CDR1 is MNHEY and CDR2 SVGAGI. The V end was cut by 6 bases, the J end by 7 bases, with 9 bases between. This CDR3 is built from 12 residues. The CDR3 nucleotides read TGTGCCAGCAGCCGAGACCGTGAAAAACTGTTTTTT. It codes for CASSRDREKLFF.

The chain links TRBV6-6 to TRBJ2-6, with D unclear. V was shortened by 3 bases and J by 0 bases, with 6 bases between the two germline ends. CDR3 length: 15 amino acids. From germline, CDR1 is MNHNY and CDR2 SVGAGI (reference sequence). CDR3 sequence: CASSYWRSGANVLTF. CDR3 nucleotides: TGTGCCAGCAGTTATTGGCGCTCTGGGGCCAACGTCCTGACTTTC.

V usage is TRBV30 and J usage is TRBJ1-6; maybe TRBD1 (5 bases). The CDR3 runs to 15 residues. Germline CDR1 reads GTSNPN; CDR2 reads SVGIG (reference sequence). V lost 6 bases to trimming and J lost 7 bases, with 19 bases between them. The CDR3 DNA sequence: TGTGCCTGTACTGAGGGGCCCGCCTTAAATTCACCCCTCCACTTT. This gives the protein CACTEGPALNSPLHF.

The CDR3 DNA is TGTGCCAGCAGCTTGGGTCAAACTAGCACAGATACGCAGTATTTT. It translates to CASSLGQTSTDTQYF. This sequence joins TRBV5-4 and TRBJ2-3; D ambiguous. Germline-derived CDR1 and CDR2 are SGHNT and YYREEE (reference sequence). Deletions cut 0 bases from V and 0 bases from J, with 8 bases between. The CDR3 covers 15 residues.

The CDR3 nucleotides read TGTGCCAGCAGCTTGAGGGGGTTGAACACTGAAGCTTTCTTT. It translates to CASSLRGLNTEAFF. This rearrangement joins TRBV5-6 to TRBJ1-1; a weak D match, TRBD1 (6 bases). V was pared by 1 base and J by 0 bases, with 7 bases between. Germline assignment: CDR1 SGHDT and CDR2 YYEEEE. This CDR3 has 14 amino acids.

The CDR3 loop is CASSLAGGLSNYGYTF. In nucleotides, the CDR3 is TGTGCCAGCAGCTTAGCGGGGGGGCTCTCTAACTATGGCTACACCTTC. J is TRBJ1-2 and V is TRBV7-2; a weak D match, TRBD1 (6 bases). The CDR3 runs 16 residues. Germline lookup yields CDR1 SGHTA and CDR2 FQGNSA. With 0 bases removed from V and 0 bases from J, the gap between germline ends came to 11 bases.

This chain joins TRBV5-7 and TRBJ2-1, with D perhaps matching TRBD2 (5 bases). TRBV5-7 is an ORF, and what it does is uncertain. This CDR3 spans 17 amino acids. The V and J ends lost 0 bases and 5 bases respectively, with 18 bases between them. CDR3 nucleotides: TGTGCCAGCAGCTTGGTGGACTTCCGACCCTTCCACAATGAGCAGTTCTTC. This encodes CASSLVDFRPFHNEQFF.

The V call is TRBV6-5, the J call TRBJ1-4; D might be TRBD1 (5 bases). CDR1 is MNHEY, CDR2 SVGAGI, per germline. This CDR3 spans 14 amino acids. V lost 5 bases and J lost 8, with 15 bases in between. The CDR3: CASSRDGVGEKLFF. DNA of the CDR3: TGTGCCAGCAGTCGGGACGGGGTCGGCGAAAAACTGTTTTTT.

This clone came up once. The chain combines TRBV4-1 with TRBJ2-4; D may match TRBD1 or TRBD2 (5 bases each). Germline lookup yields CDR1 MGHRA and CDR2 YSYEKL. The length of the CDR3 is 16 residues. The ends were cut back, 4 bases at V and 0 bases at J, with 13 bases in the middle. CDR3: CASSPSGTPAKNIQYF. In DNA form, the CDR3 reads TGCGCCAGCAGCCCCTCCGGGACCCCAGCCAAAAACATTCAGTACTTC.

This chain connects TRBV6-5 to TRBJ1-1; D might be TRBD1 (6 bases). In germline, CDR1 is MNHEY, CDR2 SVGAGI. The germline V and J ends were trimmed by 7 bases and 6 bases, with 15 bases remaining between them. CDR3 length: 13 residues. CDR3 coding DNA: TGTGCCAGCACGCGAGACAGGTTGGCTGAAGCTTTCTTT. Protein: CASTRDRLAEAFF.

J is TRBJ2-2 and V is TRBV11-2; the D gene is possibly TRBD2 (5 bases). From germline, CDR1 is SGHAT and CDR2 FQNNGV. The CDR3 sequence is 16 residues long. V lost 3 bases and J 4 bases, leaving 15 bases between the germline ends. CDR3 region: CASSFDAGSGTGELFF. The CDR3, as DNA: TGTGCCAGCAGCTTCGATGCGGGTTCGGGCACCGGGGAGCTGTTTTTT.

This chain joins TRBV5-1 and TRBJ2-4; 11 bases are a match to TRBD2. The trim removed 3 bases at V and 7 bases at J, leaving 15 bases unmatched. The CDR3 has 18 amino acids. Germline V gene sequence: CDR1 SGHRS, CDR2 YFSETQ. The CDR3 region is CASSYSGGVLRRENIQYF. In DNA, the CDR3 is TGCGCCAGCAGCTATAGCGGGGGGGTACTCCGGCGAGAGAACATTCAGTACTTC.

V is TRBV19 and J is TRBJ2-4; 7 bases line up with TRBD1. The CDR3 has 12 residues. V gave up 4 bases and J gave up 7 bases; unmatched junction bases: 1. Germline CDR1 is LNHDA and CDR2 is SQIVND (reference sequence). The CDR3 region is CASSRGQNIQYF. In DNA, the CDR3 is TGTGCCAGTAGTAGGGGACAGAACATTCAGTACTTC.

The rearrangement uses TRBV5-1 and TRBJ2-5; a possible D gene is TRBD2 (6 bases). The ends were cut back, 4 bases at V and 5 bases at J, with 9 bases in the middle. From germline, CDR1 is SGHRS and CDR2 YFSETQ. The CDR3 is 12 residues long. In DNA, the CDR3 is TGCGCCAGCAGCCCGGAGGGGGAGACCCAGTACTTC. It is translated as CASSPEGETQYF.

This clone appeared a few times. V gene TRBV5-8 combines with J gene TRBJ1-6; D is undetermined. The CDR3 totals 14 residues. Trimming shortened V by 4 bases and J by 6 bases, and 11 bases separated the two germline ends. Germline CDR1 SGHTS, CDR2 YDEGEE. CDR3 loop: CASSNREGNSPLHF. The CDR3 bases are TGTGCCAGCAGCAACCGGGAGGGTAATTCACCCCTCCACTTT.

The CDR3 loop reads CASSYDAAHSNQPQHF. The CDR3 region has the DNA TGTGCCAGCAGTTACGATGCGGCCCATAGCAATCAGCCCCAGCATTTT. This chain uses TRBV6-6 with TRBJ1-5; D unclear. Trimming took 2 bases from V and 0 from J, leaving 11 bases between them. CDR3 length: 16 amino acids. Germline V gene lookup returns CDR1 MNHNY and CDR2 SVGAGI (reference sequence).

The chain uses TRBV11-3 and TRBJ1-1; 7 nucleotides align to TRBD1. The CDR3 has 13 residues. Germline CDR1 is SGHNT and CDR2 is YENEEA. The V segment lost 4 bases and the J segment 4 bases; nucleotides outside the gene matches: 3. CDR3 amino acids: CASSWDSSTEAFF. The CDR3 DNA is TGTGCCAGCAGCTGGGACAGTTCCACTGAAGCTTTCTTT.

The chain carries TRBV30 and TRBJ1-5; TRBD1 agrees at 8 bases. V shed 2 bases, J shed 4 bases, and the junction held 13 bases outside the gene matches. This CDR3 contains 17 residues. Germline lookup yields CDR1 GTSNPN and CDR2 SVGIG (reference sequence). This CDR3 is CAWSPGQGRPPNQPQHF. The CDR3 nucleotides read TGTGCCTGGAGTCCAGGACAGGGTAGACCCCCTAATCAGCCCCAGCATTTT.

The J gene is TRBJ1-5, the V gene TRBV19; D might be TRBD1 (5 bases). Germline V lookup: CDR1 LNHDA, CDR2 SQIVND (reference sequence). V lost 0 bases to trimming and J lost 2 bases, with 17 bases between them. The CDR3 is 18 amino acids. The CDR3 spells CASSIDPRKRDGNQPQHF. The CDR3 DNA is TGTGCCAGTAGTATAGATCCCAGAAAAAGGGACGGCAATCAGCCCCAGCATTTT.

V and J are TRBV10-3 and TRBJ1-1, with TRBD1 identical over 7 bases. CDR3 length: 17 residues. After removal of 0 bases from V and 1 base from J, the junction contained 8 bases not matched to a gene. The germline V gene has CDR1 ENHRY and CDR2 SYGVKD. CDR3 nucleotide sequence: TGTGCCATCAGTGAGTCTACGACAGGGCTAAGGAACACTGAAGCTTTCTTT. It codes for CAISESTTGLRNTEAFF.

The chain joins TRBV15 to TRBJ2-5; D tentatively reads TRBD1 or TRBD2 (6 bases each). The CDR3 totals 13 residues. CDR1 and CDR2 from the germline V gene are LNHNV and YYDKDF (reference sequence). V lost 8 bases, J lost 4 bases, and 14 bases lay in between. The DNA for the CDR3 is TGTGCCACCGGAAGGCCGGGGGCAGAGACCCAGTACTTC. Translating gives CATGRPGAETQYF. The full variable domain, completed using reference TRBV15 and TRBJ2-5, is DAMVIQNPRYQVTQFGKPVTLSCSQTLNHNVMYWYQQKSSQAPKLLFHYYDKDFNNEADTPDNFQSRRPNTSFCFLDIRSPGLGDTAMYLCATGRPGAETQYFGPGTRLLVL.

The genes are TRBV7-9 and TRBJ2-1; 7 nucleotides agree with TRBD1. J lost 1 base, V lost 5 bases, and 11 bases had no gene match. Germline V gene sequence: CDR1 SEHNR, CDR2 FQNEAQ (reference sequence). This CDR3 is built from 17 residues. The CDR3 protein is CASSLPLRDSSYNEQFF. The DNA for the CDR3 is TGTGCCAGCAGCCTACCTTTACGGGACAGTTCCTACAATGAGCAGTTCTTC. The full variable domain, rest sourced from reference TRBV7-9 and TRBJ2-1, is DTGVSQNPRHKITKRGQNVTFRCDPISEHNRLYWYRQTLGQGPEFLTYFQNEAQLEKSRLLSDRFSAERPKGSFSTLEIQRTEQGDSAMYLCASSLPLRDSSYNEQFFGPGTRLTVL.

J is TRBJ2-1 and V is TRBV29-1, with 12 positions matching TRBD1. Germline loops: CDR1 SQVTM, CDR2 ANQGSEA. The V segment lost 3 bases and the J segment 8 bases; nucleotides outside the gene matches: 5. This CDR3 is 14 amino acids long. CDR3 nucleotides: TGCAGCGTTGATGGGACAGGGGGCTCGGATGAGCAGTTCTTC. It codes for CSVDGTGGSDEQFF.

The gene calls are TRBV24-1 and TRBJ2-1; maybe TRBD1 (5 bases). CDR1 KGHDR and CDR2 SFDVKD come from the germline V gene. V lost 4 bases and J lost 0, with 12 bases in between. This CDR3 region has 16 residues. This chain's CDR3 is CATSDPDSSSYNEQFF. CDR3 in DNA: TGTGCCACCAGTGACCCTGACAGCAGCTCCTACAATGAGCAGTTCTTC.

The V and J genes are TRBV21-1 and TRBJ2-1. TRBV21-1 is flagged as a pseudogene. This CDR3 comprises 15 residues. The CDR3 bases are TGTGCCAGCACCCCGGGGACCGACCTGGACAATGAGCAGTTCTTC. This sequence encodes CASTPGTDLDNEQFF.

This clone was observed once. V and J are TRBV7-3 and TRBJ2-1, with D uncertain. V lost 1 base and J lost 0, with 7 bases in between. There are 15 residues in the CDR3. Germline CDR1 is SGHTA and CDR2 is FQGTGA. This CDR3 is CASSLMGISYNEQFF. In nucleotides, the CDR3 is TGTGCCAGCAGCTTAATGGGGATCTCCTACAATGAGCAGTTCTTC.

The chain links TRBV29-1 to TRBJ1-5; a weak D match, TRBD1 (5 bases). The germline V gene has CDR1 SQVTM and CDR2 ANQGSEA. The CDR3 is 16 amino acids. V lost 7 bases, J lost 0 bases, and 19 bases lay in between. The chain's CDR3 is CSDGGRQNYSNQPQHF. The CDR3 nucleotides read TGCAGCGACGGGGGGAGGCAGAATTATAGCAATCAGCCCCAGCATTTT.